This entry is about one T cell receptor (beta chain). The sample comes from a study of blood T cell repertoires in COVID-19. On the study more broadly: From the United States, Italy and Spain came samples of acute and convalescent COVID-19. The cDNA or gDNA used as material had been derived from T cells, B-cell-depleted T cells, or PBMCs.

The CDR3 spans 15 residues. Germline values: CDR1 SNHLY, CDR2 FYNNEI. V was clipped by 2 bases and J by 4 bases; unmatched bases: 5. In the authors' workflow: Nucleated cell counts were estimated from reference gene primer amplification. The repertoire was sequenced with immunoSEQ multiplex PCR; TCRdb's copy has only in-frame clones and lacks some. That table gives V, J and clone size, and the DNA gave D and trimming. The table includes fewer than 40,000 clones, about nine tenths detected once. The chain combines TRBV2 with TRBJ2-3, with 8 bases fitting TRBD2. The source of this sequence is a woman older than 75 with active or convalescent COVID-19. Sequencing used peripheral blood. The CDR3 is CASSEIAGRADTQYF. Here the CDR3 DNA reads TGTGCCAGCAGTGAAATAGCGGGGCGGGCAGATACGCAGTATTTT.